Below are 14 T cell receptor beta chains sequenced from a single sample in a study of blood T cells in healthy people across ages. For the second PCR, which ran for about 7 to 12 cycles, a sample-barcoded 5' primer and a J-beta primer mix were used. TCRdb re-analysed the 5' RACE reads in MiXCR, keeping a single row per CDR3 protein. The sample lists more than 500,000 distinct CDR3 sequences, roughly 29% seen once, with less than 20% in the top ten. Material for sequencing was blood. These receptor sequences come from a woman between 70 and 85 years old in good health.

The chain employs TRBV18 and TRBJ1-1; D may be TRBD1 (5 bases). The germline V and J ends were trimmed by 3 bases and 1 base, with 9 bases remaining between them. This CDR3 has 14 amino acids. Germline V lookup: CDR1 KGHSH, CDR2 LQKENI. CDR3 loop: CASSPKTENTEAFF. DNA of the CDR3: TGTGCCAGCTCACCGAAGACAGAGAACACTGAAGCTTTCTTT.

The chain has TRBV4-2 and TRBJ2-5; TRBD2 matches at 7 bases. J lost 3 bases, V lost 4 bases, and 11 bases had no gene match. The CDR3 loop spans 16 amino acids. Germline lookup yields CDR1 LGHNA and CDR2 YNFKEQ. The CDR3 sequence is CASSPRSLAVKETQYF. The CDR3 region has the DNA TGTGCCAGCAGCCCTAGGTCCCTAGCGGTCAAAGAGACCCAGTACTTC.

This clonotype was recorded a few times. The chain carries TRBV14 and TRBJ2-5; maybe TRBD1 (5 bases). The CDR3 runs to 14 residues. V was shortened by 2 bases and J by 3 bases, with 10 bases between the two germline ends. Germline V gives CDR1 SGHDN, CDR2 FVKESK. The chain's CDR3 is CASSQQGSEETQYF. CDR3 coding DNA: TGTGCCAGCAGCCAACAGGGCTCTGAAGAGACCCAGTACTTC.

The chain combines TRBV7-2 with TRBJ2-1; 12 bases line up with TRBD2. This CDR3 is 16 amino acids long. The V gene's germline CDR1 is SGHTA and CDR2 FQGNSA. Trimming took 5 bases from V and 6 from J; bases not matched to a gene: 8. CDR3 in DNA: TGTGCCAGCAGCCCCCCGGGACTAGCGGGCCTCAATGAGCAGTTCTTC. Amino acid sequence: CASSPPGLAGLNEQFF.

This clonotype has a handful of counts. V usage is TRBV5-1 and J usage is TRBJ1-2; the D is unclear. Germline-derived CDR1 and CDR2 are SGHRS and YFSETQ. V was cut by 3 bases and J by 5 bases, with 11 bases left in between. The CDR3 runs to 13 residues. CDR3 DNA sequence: TGCGCCAGCAGCTCGGACGGTGTGTATGGCTACACCTTC. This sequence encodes CASSSDGVYGYTF.

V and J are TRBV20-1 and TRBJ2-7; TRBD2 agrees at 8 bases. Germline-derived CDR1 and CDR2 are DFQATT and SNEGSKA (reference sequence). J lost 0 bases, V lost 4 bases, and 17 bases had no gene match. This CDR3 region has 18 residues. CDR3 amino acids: CSATVLASGSSSSYEQYF. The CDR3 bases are TGCAGTGCTACCGTATTAGCTAGCGGGTCCTCGAGCTCCTACGAGCAGTACTTC.

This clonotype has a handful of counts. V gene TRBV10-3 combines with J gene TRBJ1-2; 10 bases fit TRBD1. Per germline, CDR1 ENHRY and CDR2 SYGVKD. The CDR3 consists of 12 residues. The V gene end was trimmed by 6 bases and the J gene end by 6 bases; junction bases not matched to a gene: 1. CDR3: CAISGTGDGYTF. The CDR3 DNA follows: TGTGCCATCAGCGGGACAGGGGATGGCTACACCTTC.

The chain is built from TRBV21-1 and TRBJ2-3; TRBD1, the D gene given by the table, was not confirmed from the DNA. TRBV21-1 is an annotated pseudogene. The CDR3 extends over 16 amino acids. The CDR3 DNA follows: TGTGCCAGCAGCAGGAACAGGGTGATTATGGCAGATACGCAGTATTTT. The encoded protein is CASSRNRVIMADTQYF.

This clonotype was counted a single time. This chain's CDR3 is CSVGLAGGALEQFF. The CDR3 bases are TGCAGCGTTGGACTAGCGGGGGGCGCCTTGGAGCAGTTCTTC. The V gene is TRBV29-1, the J gene TRBJ2-1; 13 bases align to TRBD2. CDR1 is SQVTM and CDR2 is ANQGSEA in the germline V gene. V gave up 4 bases and J gave up 10 bases; unmatched junction bases: 7. This CDR3 is 14 amino acids long.

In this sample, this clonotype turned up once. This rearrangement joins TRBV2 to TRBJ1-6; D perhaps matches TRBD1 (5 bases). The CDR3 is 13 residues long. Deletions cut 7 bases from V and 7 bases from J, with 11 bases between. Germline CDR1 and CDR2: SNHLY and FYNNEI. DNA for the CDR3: TGTGCCAGCATTCGGGGGACGAATTCACCCCTCCACTTT. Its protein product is CASIRGTNSPLHF.

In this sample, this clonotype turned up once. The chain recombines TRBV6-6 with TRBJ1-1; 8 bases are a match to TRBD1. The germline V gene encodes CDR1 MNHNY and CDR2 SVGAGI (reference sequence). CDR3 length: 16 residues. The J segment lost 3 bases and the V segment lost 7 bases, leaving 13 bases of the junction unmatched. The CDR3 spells CASIPPNRGLYTEAFF. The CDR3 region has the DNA TGTGCCAGCATCCCACCGAACAGGGGGTTATACACTGAAGCTTTCTTT.

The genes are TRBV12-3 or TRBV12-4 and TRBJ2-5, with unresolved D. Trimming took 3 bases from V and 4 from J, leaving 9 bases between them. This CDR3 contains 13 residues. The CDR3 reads CASSFQVGETQYF. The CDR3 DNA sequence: TGTGCCAGCAGTTTCCAGGTCGGAGAGACCCAGTACTTC.

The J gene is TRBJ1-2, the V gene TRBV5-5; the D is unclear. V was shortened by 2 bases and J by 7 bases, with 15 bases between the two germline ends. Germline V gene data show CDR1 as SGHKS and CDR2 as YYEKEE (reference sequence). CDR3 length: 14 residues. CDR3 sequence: CASSFLVDRRGYTF. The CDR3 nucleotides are TGTGCCAGCAGCTTCTTGGTGGACCGTCGTGGCTACACCTTC.

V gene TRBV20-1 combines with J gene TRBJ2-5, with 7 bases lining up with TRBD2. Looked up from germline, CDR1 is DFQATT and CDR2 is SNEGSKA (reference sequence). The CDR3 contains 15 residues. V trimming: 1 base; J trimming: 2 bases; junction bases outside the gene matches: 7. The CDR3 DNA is TGCAGTGCTAGAGCAGGGCGGGGGTGGCAAGAGACCCAGTACTTC. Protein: CSARAGRGWQETQYF.